The clone carrying this T cell receptor beta chain was picked up a small number of times. Its antigen is still unknown. Germline V gene lookup returns CDR1 SGHVS and CDR2 FQNEAQ. The CDR3 has 16 amino acids. V lost 1 base, J lost 5 bases, and 7 bases stayed unmatched. The data are from a study of cytomegalovirus exposure and HLA in healthy donors. The PCR ran on 60 Vbeta and 13 Jbeta primers. Assay: immunoSEQ multiplex PCR; the TCRdb copy retains only in-frame clones and omits some. The sample records roughly 120,000 clones, about 70% being singletons. Whole-study findings and limits: V- and J-gene trimming in TCR beta was tied to a missense DCLRE1C variant by an analysis performed later.

The specimen was PBMCs. The chain carries TRBV7-8 and TRBJ2-1, with 8 bases identical to TRBD2. This receptor was taken from a man aged 25-40 years in good health and CMV-seropositive. CDR3 sequence (DNA): TGTGCCAGCAGCTTAGAAAGACTAGCGCGTAACAATGAGCAGTTCTTC. This translates into CASSLERLARNNEQFF. Based on the CDR3 plus reference TRBV7-8 and TRBJ2-1, the full variable domain is GAGVSQSPRYKVAKRGQDVALRCDPISGHVSLFWYQQALGQGPEFLTYFQNEAQLDKSGLPSDRFFAERPEGSVSTLKIQRTQQEDSAVYLCASSLERLARNNEQFFGPGTRLTVL.